This TCR beta chain was documented in a study of ipilimumab plus nivolumab after autologous stem cell transplantation. The method was immunoSEQ multiplex PCR; TCRdb's version includes in-frame clones alone and lacks a portion of them. The sample contains under 20,000 clones, roughly four fifths of which appear only once. Germline values: CDR1 SGDLS, CDR2 YYNGEE. The junction had 9 bases not matched to a gene; V was cut back by 4 bases and J by 1 base. The CDR3 has 18 residues. The J gene is TRBJ2-6, the V gene TRBV9, with 9 nucleotides matching TRBD1. Source: PBMCs, taken in a trial of ipilimumab plus nivolumab as post-transplant consolidation. The source of this sequence is a male donor with diffuse large B-cell lymphoma. DNA of the CDR3: TGTGCCAGCAGCCCCCGTGGACAGGGGAGGTCTGGGGCCAACGTCCTGACTTTC. This encodes CASSPRGQGRSGANVLTF.